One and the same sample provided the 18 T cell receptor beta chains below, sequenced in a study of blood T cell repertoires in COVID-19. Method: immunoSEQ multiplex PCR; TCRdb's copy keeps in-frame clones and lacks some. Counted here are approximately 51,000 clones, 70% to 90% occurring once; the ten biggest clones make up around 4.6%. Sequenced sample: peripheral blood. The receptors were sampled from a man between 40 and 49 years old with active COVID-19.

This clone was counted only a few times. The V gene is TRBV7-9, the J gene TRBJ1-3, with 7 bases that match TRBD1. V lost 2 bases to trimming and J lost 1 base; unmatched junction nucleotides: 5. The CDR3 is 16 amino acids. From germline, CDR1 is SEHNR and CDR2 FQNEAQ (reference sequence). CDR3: CASSLTYRGSGNTIYF. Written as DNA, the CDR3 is TGTGCCAGCAGCTTAACGTACAGGGGATCTGGAAACACCATATATTTT.

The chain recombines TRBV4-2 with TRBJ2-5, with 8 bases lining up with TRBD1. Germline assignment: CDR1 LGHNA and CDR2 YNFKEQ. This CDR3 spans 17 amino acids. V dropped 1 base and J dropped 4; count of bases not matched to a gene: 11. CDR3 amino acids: CASSQVATPGGAETQYF. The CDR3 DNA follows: TGTGCCAGCAGCCAAGTCGCGACGCCAGGGGGCGCAGAGACCCAGTACTTC.

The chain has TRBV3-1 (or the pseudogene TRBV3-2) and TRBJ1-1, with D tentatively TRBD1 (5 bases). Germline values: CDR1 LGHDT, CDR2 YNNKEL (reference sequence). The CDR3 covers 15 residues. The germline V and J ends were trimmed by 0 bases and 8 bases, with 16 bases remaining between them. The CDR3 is CASSQDWLRRGEAFF. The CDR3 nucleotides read TGTGCCAGCAGCCAAGATTGGTTAAGGCGGGGGGAAGCTTTCTTT.

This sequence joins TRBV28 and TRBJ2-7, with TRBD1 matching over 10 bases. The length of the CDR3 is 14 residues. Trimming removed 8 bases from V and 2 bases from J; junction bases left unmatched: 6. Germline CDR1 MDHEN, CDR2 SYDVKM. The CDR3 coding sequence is TGTGCCAGCGGCTCCGGGACAGGGGCCTACGAGCAGTACTTC. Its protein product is CASGSGTGAYEQYF.

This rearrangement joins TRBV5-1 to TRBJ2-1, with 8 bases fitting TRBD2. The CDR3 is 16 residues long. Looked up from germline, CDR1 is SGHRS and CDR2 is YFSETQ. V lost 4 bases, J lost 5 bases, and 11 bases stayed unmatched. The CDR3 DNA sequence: TGCGCCAGCAGCGCCGATTTACGGGGGGGCGACAATGAGCAGTTCTTC. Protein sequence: CASSADLRGGDNEQFF.

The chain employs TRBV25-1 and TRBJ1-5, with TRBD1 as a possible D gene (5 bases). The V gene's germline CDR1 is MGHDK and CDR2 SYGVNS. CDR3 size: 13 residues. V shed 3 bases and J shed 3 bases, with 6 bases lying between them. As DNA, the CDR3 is TGTGCCAGCAGTGACAGGGACAATCAGCCCCAGCATTTT. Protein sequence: CASSDRDNQPQHF.

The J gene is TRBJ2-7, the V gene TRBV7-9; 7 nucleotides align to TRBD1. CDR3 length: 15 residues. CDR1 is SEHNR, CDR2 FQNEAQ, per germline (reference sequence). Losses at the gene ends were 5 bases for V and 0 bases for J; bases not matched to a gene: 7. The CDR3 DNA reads TGTGCCAGCAGCCACACAGGGGTGAGCTCCTACGAGCAGTACTTC. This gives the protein CASSHTGVSSYEQYF.

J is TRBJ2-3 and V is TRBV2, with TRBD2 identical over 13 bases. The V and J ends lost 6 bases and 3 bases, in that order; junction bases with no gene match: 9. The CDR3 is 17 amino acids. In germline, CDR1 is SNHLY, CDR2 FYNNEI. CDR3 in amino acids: CASRRWTSGRGTDTQYF. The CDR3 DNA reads TGTGCCAGCAGGAGATGGACTAGCGGGAGAGGAACAGATACGCAGTATTTT. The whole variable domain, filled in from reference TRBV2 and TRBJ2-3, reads EPEVTQTPSHQVTQMGQEVILRCVPISNHLYFYWYRQILGQKVEFLVSFYNNEISEKSEIFDDQFSVERPDGSNFTLKIRSTKLEDSAMYFCASRRWTSGRGTDTQYFGPGTRLTVL.

The CDR3 DNA follows: TGTGCCAGCAGTTTTATCAGGGGACGGATTTCACCCCTCCACTTT. This translates into CASSFIRGRISPLHF. The chain employs TRBV28 and TRBJ1-6; D perhaps matches TRBD1 (6 bases). The germline V and J ends were trimmed by 3 bases and 9 bases, with 15 bases remaining between them. The V gene's germline CDR1 is MDHEN and CDR2 SYDVKM. CDR3 size: 15 residues.

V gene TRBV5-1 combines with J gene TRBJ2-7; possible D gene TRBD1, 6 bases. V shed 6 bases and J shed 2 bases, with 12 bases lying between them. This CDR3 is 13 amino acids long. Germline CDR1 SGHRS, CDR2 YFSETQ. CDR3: CASKETGAYEQYF. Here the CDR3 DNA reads TGCGCCAGCAAAGAGACAGGAGCCTACGAGCAGTACTTC.

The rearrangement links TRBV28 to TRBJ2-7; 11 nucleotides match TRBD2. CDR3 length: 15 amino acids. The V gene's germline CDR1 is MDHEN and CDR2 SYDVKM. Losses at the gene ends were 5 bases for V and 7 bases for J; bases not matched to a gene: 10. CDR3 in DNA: TGTGCCAGCAGTCGTGGTGGACTAGCGGGCCGGGAGCAGTACTTC. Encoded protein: CASSRGGLAGREQYF.

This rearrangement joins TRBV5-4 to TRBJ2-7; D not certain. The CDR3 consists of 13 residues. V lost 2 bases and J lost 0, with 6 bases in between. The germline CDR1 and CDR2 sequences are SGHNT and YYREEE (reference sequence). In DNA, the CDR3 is TGTGCCAGCAGCTTTGACACCTCCTACGAGCAGTACTTC. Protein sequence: CASSFDTSYEQYF.

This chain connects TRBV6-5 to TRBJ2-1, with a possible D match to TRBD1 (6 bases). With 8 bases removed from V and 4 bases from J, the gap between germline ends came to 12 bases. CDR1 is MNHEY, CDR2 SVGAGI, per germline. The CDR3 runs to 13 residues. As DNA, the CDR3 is TGTGCCAGCCACGGGACACCTTACAATGAGCAGTTCTTC. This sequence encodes CASHGTPYNEQFF.

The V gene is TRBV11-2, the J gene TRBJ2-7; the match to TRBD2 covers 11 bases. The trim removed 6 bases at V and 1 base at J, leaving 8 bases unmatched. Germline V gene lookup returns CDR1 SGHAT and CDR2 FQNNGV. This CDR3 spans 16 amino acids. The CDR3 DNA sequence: TGTGCCAGCAGGTCTACCGGGACTAGCGGTTCCTACGAGCAGTACTTC. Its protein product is CASRSTGTSGSYEQYF.

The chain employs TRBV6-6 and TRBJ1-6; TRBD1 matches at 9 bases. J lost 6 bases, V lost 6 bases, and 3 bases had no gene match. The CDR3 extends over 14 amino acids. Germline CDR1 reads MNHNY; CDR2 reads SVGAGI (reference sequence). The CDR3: CASRLGQGNSPLHF. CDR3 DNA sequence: TGTGCCAGCAGATTGGGACAGGGTAATTCACCCCTCCACTTT.

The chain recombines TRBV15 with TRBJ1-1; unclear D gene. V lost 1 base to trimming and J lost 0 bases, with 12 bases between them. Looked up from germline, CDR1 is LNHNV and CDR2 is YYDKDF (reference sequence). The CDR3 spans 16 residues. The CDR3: CATSRVSGSMNTEAFF. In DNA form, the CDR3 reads TGTGCCACCAGCAGAGTGTCGGGAAGTATGAACACTGAAGCTTTCTTT.

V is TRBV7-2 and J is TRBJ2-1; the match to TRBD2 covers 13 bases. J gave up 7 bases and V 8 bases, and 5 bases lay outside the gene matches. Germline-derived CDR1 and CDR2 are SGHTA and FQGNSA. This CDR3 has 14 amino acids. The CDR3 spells CASGRTSGSNEQFF. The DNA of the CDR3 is TGTGCCAGCGGCAGGACTAGCGGGAGTAATGAGCAGTTCTTC.

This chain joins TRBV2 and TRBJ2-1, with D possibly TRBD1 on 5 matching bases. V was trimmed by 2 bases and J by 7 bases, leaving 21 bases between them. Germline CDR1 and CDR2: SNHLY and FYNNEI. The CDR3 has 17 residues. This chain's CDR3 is CASSEPQGGSLKNEQFF. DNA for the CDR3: TGTGCCAGCAGTGAACCCCAGGGTGGGTCTCTAAAGAATGAGCAGTTCTTC.